This entry lists 20 T cell receptor beta chains sequenced from one sample in a study of memory CD8 T cells in hepatitis C reinfection. Method: immunoSEQ multiplex PCR; TCRdb's copy keeps in-frame clones and lacks some. The repertoire holds 35,000 to 50,000 clones, with roughly 90% as singletons. As to time point: peak reinfection, 3 to 8 weeks after reinfection detection. TCR sequencing was done directly ex vivo on sorted cells, without expansion in vitro. Sequenced sample: naive CD8+ T cells sorted from blood. The receptors come from a man aged 18 to 30 with hepatitis C virus infection.

The rearrangement links TRBV2 to TRBJ2-3; maybe TRBD2 (5 bases). Trimming removed 0 bases at V and 1 base at J, with 17 bases between. The germline CDR1 and CDR2 sequences are SNHLY and FYNNEI. This CDR3 has 18 amino acids. This CDR3 reads CASSEASLAFRGTDTQYF. CDR3 DNA: TGTGCCAGCAGTGAAGCCTCCTTAGCGTTCCGGGGCACAGATACGCAGTATTTT.

V usage is TRBV30 and J usage is TRBJ2-1, with D maybe TRBD1 (6 bases). V lost 7 bases and J lost 5, with 15 bases in between. CDR1 is GTSNPN, CDR2 SVGIG, per germline (reference sequence). The CDR3 has 13 amino acids. Here the CDR3 DNA reads TGTGCCTCGACAGGTCCCAGGGACAATGAGCAGTTCTTC. Amino acid sequence: CASTGPRDNEQFF.

The rearrangement links TRBV4-1 to TRBJ1-1; D ambiguous. The CDR3 length is 13 residues. Germline values: CDR1 MGHRA, CDR2 YSYEKL. Trimming cost V 4 bases and J 1 base, with 7 bases left between them. This CDR3 reads CASSPPGNTEAFF. CDR3 DNA sequence: TGCGCCAGCAGCCCCCCCGGGAACACTGAAGCTTTCTTT.

This clone was seen more than once but under ten times. The rearrangement joins TRBV10-1 to TRBJ2-7; D not resolved. Germline CDR1 reads WNHNN; CDR2 reads SYGVQD (reference sequence). The CDR3 sequence is 13 residues long. Trimming took 5 bases from V and 1 from J, leaving 9 bases between them. The CDR3 region is CASSPTDSYEQYF. DNA for the CDR3: TGCGCCAGCAGTCCTACAGATTCCTACGAGCAGTACTTC.

On this clone itself: Without the conserved terminal phenylalanine or tryptophan, this CDR3 likely stems from a read error. The limits of the CDR3 on the DNA are not certain, so only TCRdb's listed CDR3 is given. The rearrangement joins TRBV21-1 to TRBJ2-7; TRBD1 is the table's D call, not checked against the DNA. TRBV21-1 is described as a pseudogene. The CDR3 length equals 16 residues, ends included. The CDR3 reads CASSISSELNRGWPSC.

This sequence joins TRBV19 and TRBJ1-1; D might be TRBD1 (6 bases). This CDR3 contains 13 residues. CDR1 is LNHDA and CDR2 is SQIVND in the germline V gene (reference sequence). Trimming shortened V by 3 bases and J by 4 bases, and 9 bases separated the two germline ends. DNA of the CDR3: TGTGCCAGTAGTATTTACAGGGCCACTGAAGCTTTCTTT. This codes for CASSIYRATEAFF.

The V gene is TRBV5-4, the J gene TRBJ1-1; 7 bases fit TRBD1. V shed 4 bases, J shed 4 bases, and the junction held 4 bases outside the gene matches. CDR3 length equals 13 residues. Germline V gene lookup returns CDR1 SGHNT and CDR2 YYREEE (reference sequence). The CDR3 nucleotides are TGTGCCAGCAGCCAGACAGGGACCACTGAAGCTTTCTTT. Amino acid sequence: CASSQTGTTEAFF.

The V and J genes are TRBV9 and TRBJ2-5; D is uncertain. Per the germline V gene, CDR1 is SGDLS and CDR2 is YYNGEE. The CDR3 is 13 amino acids. The germline V and J ends were trimmed by 0 bases and 7 bases, with 10 bases remaining between them. Written as DNA, the CDR3 is TGTGCCAGCAGCGTAGGAGGTGGAACGACCCAGTACTTC. Its translation is CASSVGGGTTQYF.

The chain joins TRBV5-1 to TRBJ2-1; D possibly corresponds to TRBD1 (5 bases). With 1 base removed from V and 5 bases from J, the gap between germline ends came to 10 bases. CDR3 length equals 14 residues. CDR1 and CDR2 (germline): SGHRS, YFSETQ. The CDR3 spells CASSLWAGNNEQFF. For the CDR3, the DNA is TGCGCCAGCAGCTTGTGGGCAGGGAACAATGAGCAGTTCTTC.

The rearrangement links TRBV6-6 to TRBJ2-3, with D possibly matching TRBD1 (5 bases). Deletions cut 2 bases from V and 5 bases from J, with 8 bases between. The CDR3 totals 13 residues. The germline gives CDR1 MNHNY, CDR2 SVGAGI (reference sequence). The CDR3, as DNA: TGTGCCAGCAGTTACCTAGGGGAAGATACGCAGTATTTT. This sequence encodes CASSYLGEDTQYF.

The rearrangement joins TRBV19 to TRBJ2-1, with 9 bases lining up with TRBD2. CDR3 length: 16 residues. Unmatched junction bases numbered 7, after V lost 1 base and J lost 6 bases. Looked up from germline, CDR1 is LNHDA and CDR2 is SQIVND (reference sequence). The CDR3 DNA sequence: TGTGCCAGTAGTATAGGGGCGGGGGGGAGTATCAATGAGCAGTTCTTC. Protein sequence: CASSIGAGGSINEQFF. The full variable domain, rest sourced from reference TRBV19 and TRBJ2-1, is DGGITQSPKYLFRKEGQNVTLSCEQNLNHDAMYWYRQDPGQGLRLIYYSQIVNDFQKGDIAEGYSVSREKKESFPLTVTSAQKNPTAFYLCASSIGAGGSINEQFFGPGTRLTVL.

The chain uses TRBV5-1 and TRBJ1-1, with no clear D. V was pared by 4 bases and J by 5 bases, with 12 bases between. The CDR3 spans 13 residues. Germline values: CDR1 SGHRS, CDR2 YFSETQ. The CDR3 reads CASSAFGGTEAFF. In DNA form, the CDR3 reads TGCGCCAGCAGCGCTTTTGGCGGAACTGAAGCTTTCTTT.

This rearrangement joins TRBV5-6 to TRBJ2-5, with 11 nucleotides matching TRBD1. The V and J ends lost 3 bases and 5 bases, in that order; junction bases with no gene match: 9. Looked up from germline, CDR1 is SGHDT and CDR2 is YYEEEE. This CDR3 is built from 16 residues. The CDR3 sequence: CASSSTRTGGFETQYF. For the CDR3, the DNA is TGTGCCAGCAGCTCGACTCGGACAGGGGGCTTTGAGACCCAGTACTTC. The full variable domain, with the rest looked up from reference TRBV5-6 and TRBJ2-5, is DAGVTQSPTHLIKTRGQQVTLRCSPKSGHDTVSWYQQALGQGPQFIFQYYEEEERQRGNFPDRFSGHQFPNYSSELNVNALLLGDSALYLCASSSTRTGGFETQYFGPGTRLLVL.

This chain links TRBV7-6 with TRBJ2-1; TRBD2 matches 9 bases. J gave up 7 bases and V 5 bases, and 12 bases lay outside the gene matches. The V gene's germline CDR1 is SGHVS and CDR2 FNYEAQ. The CDR3 runs to 16 residues. The CDR3 nucleotides are TGTGCCAGCAGCCCCTGGGGTAGCGGGAGTTTGAATGAGCAGTTCTTC. Residues: CASSPWGSGSLNEQFF.

The chain employs TRBV25-1 and TRBJ2-5, with 11 bases fitting TRBD1. With 6 bases clipped from V and 7 bases from J, the junction kept 13 bases outside the gene matches. CDR1 and CDR2 from the germline V gene are MGHDK and SYGVNS. This CDR3 is 16 amino acids long. Written as DNA, the CDR3 is TGTGCCAGCAGCGACGGGGGACAGGGGGTCTGGGGGACCCAGTACTTC. It codes for CASSDGGQGVWGTQYF.

The J gene is TRBJ2-3, the V gene TRBV7-6; 11 nucleotides line up with TRBD2. J gave up 1 base and V 5 bases, and 8 bases lay outside the gene matches. The CDR3 runs 17 residues. CDR1 and CDR2 from the germline V gene are SGHVS and FNYEAQ. The CDR3 coding sequence is TGTGCCAGCAGCAACGACCCGGGACTAGCGGGCACAGATACGCAGTATTTT. Its protein is CASSNDPGLAGTDTQYF. Full variable domain (rest looked up from reference TRBV7-6 and TRBJ2-3): GAGVSQSPRYKVTKRGQDVALRCDPISGHVSLYWYRQALGQGPEFLTYFNYEAQQDKSGLPNDRFSAERPEGSISTLTIQRTEQRDSAMYRCASSNDPGLAGTDTQYFGPGTRLTVL.

The rearrangement links TRBV6-1 to TRBJ1-1; the D gene is possibly TRBD1 (5 bases). This CDR3 spans 13 amino acids. Between the trimmed V and J ends, which lost 3 bases and 1 base, there was a span of 6 bases. Germline CDR1 is MNHNS and CDR2 is SASEGT. The CDR3 protein is CASSEGGNTEAFF. The CDR3, as DNA: TGTGCCAGCAGTGAGGGGGGGAACACTGAAGCTTTCTTT.

The chain couples TRBV19 to TRBJ1-5, with D maybe TRBD1 (5 bases). V lost 4 bases and J lost 0, with 22 bases in between. Germline CDR1 LNHDA, CDR2 SQIVND (reference sequence). The CDR3 totals 19 residues. The CDR3 sequence: CASSTDRLLGVYSNQPQHF. The CDR3 DNA sequence: TGTGCCAGTAGTACCGACAGACTTCTAGGGGTATATAGCAATCAGCCCCAGCATTTT.

The genes are TRBV11-2 and TRBJ2-3, with 12 bases that match TRBD2. Germline V gene lookup returns CDR1 SGHAT and CDR2 FQNNGV. J gave up 4 bases and V 6 bases, and 5 bases lay outside the gene matches. The CDR3 consists of 15 residues. DNA for the CDR3: TGTGCCAGCAGTCTGACTAGCGGGAGAGCAGATACGCAGTATTTT. Translated, it gives CASSLTSGRADTQYF. The whole variable domain, filled in from reference TRBV11-2 and TRBJ2-3, reads EAGVAQSPRYKIIEKRQSVAFWCNPISGHATLYWYQQILGQGPKLLIQFQNNGVVDDSQLPKDRFSAERLKGVDSTLKIQPAKLEDSAVYLCASSLTSGRADTQYFGPGTRLTVL.

The chain couples TRBV10-2 to TRBJ2-7; perhaps TRBD2 as D (6 bases). Trimming left V 7 bases short and J 5 bases short, with 18 bases between. The CDR3 totals 14 residues. The germline CDR1 and CDR2 sequences are WSHSY and SAAADI. Here the CDR3 reads CASITDGSIDEQYF. The DNA of the CDR3 is TGCGCCAGCATCACGGACGGGAGTATCGACGAGCAGTACTTC.